This entry concerns a single T cell receptor beta chain. Its antigen is currently unknown. This sample is part of a study of T cell repertoires in cytomegalovirus infection. Study context: Both CMV infection and a matching HLA type were indicated by public TCR beta signatures.

Overall study results and limits: Accumulated public TCR beta family frequency recognized individuals carrying CMV together with the relevant HLA. It was HLA-C-restricted CMV-specific TCR beta clonotypes that dominated the response ex vivo.

The ends lost 6 bases at V and 5 bases at J; junction bases unmatched: 6. Germline CDR1 is MNHEY and CDR2 is SVGEGT. The CDR3 runs 14 residues. Each CDR3 protein is one row after TCRdb ran MiXCR on the reads. The sample includes some 590,000 distinct CDR3 sequences, 40% of them seen just once. The receptor was derived from a human donor in good health (CMV status not recorded). Some clones in this sample may be carry-over from other donors' samples. The source material was cultured PBMCs, sampled from culture after CMV antigen stimulation. The chain joins TRBV6-2 or TRBV6-3 to TRBJ1-2; 10 nucleotides match TRBD1. CDR3 residues: CASRGTGEEYGYTF. For the CDR3, the DNA is TGTGCCAGCAGAGGGACAGGGGAGGAGTATGGCTACACCTTC.